The rows below give T cell receptor beta chains drawn from one sample of a study of neoadjuvant nivolumab and ipilimumab in lung cancer. Repertoires were generated with immunoSEQ multiplex PCR, while TCRdb's copy carries only in-frame clones and drops some. Of tens of thousands of clones listed, 65% to 85% are singletons. Sequencing used peripheral blood, obtained before neoadjuvant nivolumab, alone or with ipilimumab. The receptor set was obtained from an adult with non-small cell lung cancer. Each CDR3 is given with its conserved first and last residue. Each record gives: D gene, J gene, clone size, V gene, CDR3 DNA, CDR3 protein. A D gene is named only where the DNA matches it firmly. Rows give clone size only sometimes, using once, few, many, or a class for an expanded clone.

>.|TRBJ2-5|.|TRBV11-1
TGTGCCAGCAGCTTAGCGTCTATAGGACAAGAGACCCAGTACTTC
CASSLASIGQETQYF
>.|TRBJ2-7|.|TRBV5-1
TGCGCCAGCAGCCCCCGGGACCTTTCCTACGAGCAGTACTTC
CASSPRDLSYEQYF
>TRBD1|TRBJ1-3|.|TRBV29-1
TGCAGCGTTGACACAGGGGGCTCTGGAAACACCATATATTTT
CSVDTGGSGNTIYF
>.|TRBJ1-2|.|TRBV10-3
TGTGCCATCAGTGAGTCGATTGGGGACTATGGCTACACCTTC
CAISESIGDYGYTF
>.|TRBJ1-1|.|TRBV10-3
TGTGCCATCAGTGAGTCGCTCCAGGGAGACACTGAAGCTTTCTTT
CAISESLQGDTEAFF
>.|TRBJ2-3|.|TRBV5-4
TGTGCCAGCAGCAAACAGGGAGGCGCAGATACGCAGTATTTT
CASSKQGGADTQYF
>.|TRBJ2-3|once|TRBV2
TGTGCCAGCATCTGGTTTAGGGAAGATACGCAGTATTTT
CASIWFREDTQYF
>.|TRBJ1-5|.|TRBV9
TGTGCCAGCAGCGCAAACTCACGTCAGCCCCAGCATTTT
CASSANSRQPQHF
>.|TRBJ2-7|.|TRBV29-1
TGCAGCGTTGAATCTGGTTTCGACGAGCAGTACTTC
CSVESGFDEQYF
>.|TRBJ2-7|.|TRBV7-8
TGTGCCAGCAGCTTCCTGACCTTTAGCTCCTACGAGCAGTACTTC
CASSFLTFSSYEQYF
>.|TRBJ2-3|.|TRBV19
TGTGCCAGTAGTGTAGACGGTACAGATACGCAGTATTTT
CASSVDGTDTQYF
>.|TRBJ1-1|.|TRBV9
TGTGCCAGCAGCGTAGGTCGGGGGAGGACTGAAGCTTTCTTT
CASSVGRGRTEAFF
>TRBD1|TRBJ1-5|.|TRBV10-3
TGTGCCATCAGTGAGTCGACAGGGAACGGTCAGCCCCAGCATTTT
CAISESTGNGQPQHF
>TRBD1|TRBJ2-1|once|TRBV5-1
TGCGCCAGCAGGCAAAGGGGGCGAGACAATGAGCAGTTCTTC
CASRQRGRDNEQFF
>.|TRBJ2-1|.|TRBV7-6
TGTGCCAGCAGCTTAGGGTCGGGGAACAATGAGCAGTTCTTC
CASSLGSGNNEQFF
>.|TRBJ1-1|.|TRBV5-6
TGTGCCAGCAGCTTGGTGTCGACTGAAGCTTTCTTT
CASSLVSTEAFF
>TRBD1|TRBJ2-7|.|TRBV6-1
TGTGCCAGCAGGACAGGGCGCGAGCAGTACTTC
CASRTGREQYF
>.|TRBJ2-6|.|TRBV5-5
TGTGCCAGCAGACAGGGCCCAGACTCTGGGGCCAACGTCCTGACTTTC
CASRQGPDSGANVLTF
>.|TRBJ1-2|few|TRBV27
TGTGCCAGCAGTCCATCTGGCTATGGCTACACCTTC
CASSPSGYGYTF
>.|TRBJ1-5|.|TRBV4-1
TGCGCCAGCAGCCAAGATGTAAGGGGCTTATGGCAGCCCCAGCATTTT
CASSQDVRGLWQPQHF
>.|TRBJ1-5|few|TRBV27
TGTGCCAGCAGTGTCAGTCAGGGACGCAATCAGCCCCAGCATTTT
CASSVSQGRNQPQHF
>.|TRBJ2-2|once|TRBV7-2
TGTGCCAGCAGCTTGGATCAGATCGGAACCGGGGAGCTGTTTTTT
CASSLDQIGTGELFF
>.|TRBJ1-6|.|TRBV9
TGTGCCAGCAGCGCCCTGGGGGGCTATAATTCACCCCTCCACTTT
CASSALGGYNSPLHF
>.|TRBJ2-5|once|TRBV5-1
TGCGCCAGCAGTCTACTAGGAATGGAGACCCAGTACTTC
CASSLLGMETQYF
>TRBD2|TRBJ2-7|.|TRBV18
TGTGCCAGCTCACGGACTAGCGGCTACGAGCAGTACTTC
CASSRTSGYEQYF
>.|TRBJ2-2|.|TRBV9
TGTGCCAGCAGCTTAAGCCGCGGGGAGCTGTTTTTT
CASSLSRGELFF
>.|TRBJ2-6|.|TRBV5-5
TGTGCCAGCAGCTTGGCAGGGTACGGGGCCAACGTCCTGACTTTC
CASSLAGYGANVLTF
>TRBD2|TRBJ2-2|once|TRBV5-4
TGTGCCAGCAGCATGGGACTAGGGAACACCGGGGAGCTGTTTTTT
CASSMGLGNTGELFF
>.|TRBJ2-2|.|TRBV19
TGTGCCAGTAGCACGACAACGGCCGGGGAGCTGTTTTTT
CASSTTTAGELFF
>.|TRBJ2-3|.|TRBV19
TGTGCCAGTAGTTATTTGTGGGATGGACGGGCAGATACGCAGTATTTT
CASSYLWDGRADTQYF
>.|TRBJ2-6|.|TRBV7-9
TGTGCCAGCAGCCCCGTCGACAGGTACTCTGGGGCCAACGTCCTGACTTTC
CASSPVDRYSGANVLTF
>.|TRBJ1-5|.|TRBV9
TGTGCCAGCAGCGGGGACCCAAACACCAATCAGCCCCAGCATTTT
CASSGDPNTNQPQHF
>.|TRBJ1-1|.|TRBV2
TGTGCCAGCAGTGAAGATTCAGGGGTCGGACGAGCTTTCTTT
CASSEDSGVGRAFF
>.|TRBJ2-7|few|TRBV5-1
TGCGCCAGCAGCTTGGGACGGGGATCCTACGAGCAGTACTTC
CASSLGRGSYEQYF
>.|TRBJ1-2|.|TRBV5-4
TGTGCCAGCAGCCCAACAGGGTCGGGGTATGGCTACACCTTC
CASSPTGSGYGYTF
>.|TRBJ1-6|.|TRBV2
TGTGCCAGCAGATCAGGCTTCTCCTATAATTCACCCCTCCACTTT
CASRSGFSYNSPLHF
>.|TRBJ1-1|.|TRBV27
TGTGCCAGCAGTTTAGGGTTTAGGAAAGGGAACACTGAAGCTTTCTTT
CASSLGFRKGNTEAFF
>.|TRBJ2-1|.|TRBV5-1
TGCGCCAGCAGCTTGGCCGCGACTAACTACAATGAGCAGTTCTTC
CASSLAATNYNEQFF
>.|TRBJ1-1|.|TRBV19
TGTGCCAGTAGTCTAGCACTCAACACTGAAGCTTTCTTT
CASSLALNTEAFF
>TRBD1|TRBJ2-1|.|TRBV11-1
TGTGCCAGCAGTCTAGGGGGCGAGCAGTTCTTC
CASSLGGEQFF
>.|TRBJ1-5|.|TRBV7-2
TGTGCCAGCAGCCTCGAGAGGGGGACATACCAGCCCCAGCATTTT
CASSLERGTYQPQHF
>.|TRBJ1-1|.|TRBV27
TGTGCCAGCAGTAGCAGGCCGGGAGGGGACACTGAAGCTTTCTTT
CASSSRPGGDTEAFF
>.|TRBJ1-4|.|TRBV7-3
TGTGCCAGCAGCTTATATCCGGACGAAAAACTGTTTTTT
CASSLYPDEKLFF
>.|TRBJ1-1|.|TRBV29-1
TGCAGCGTTGATTTAAGGGAGAACACTGAAGCTTTCTTT
CSVDLRENTEAFF
>.|TRBJ2-7|.|TRBV18
TGTGCCAGCTCACCAAACCGGGACGGCTACGAGCAGTACTTC
CASSPNRDGYEQYF
>.|TRBJ2-2|.|TRBV10-3
TGTGCCATCAGTGAGCAGACAACGAACACCGGGGAGCTGTTTTTT
CAISEQTTNTGELFF
>.|TRBJ1-1|.|TRBV5-1
TGCGCCAGCTGGGCCTCTGAAGCTTTCTTT
CASWASEAFF
>.|TRBJ2-7|.|TRBV11-2
TGTGCCAGCAGCCTCCAACCGGGCACCTACGAGCAGTACTTC
CASSLQPGTYEQYF